This is a list of T cell receptor beta chains from one sample in a study of blood T cells in healthy people across ages. TCRdb itself ran the 5' RACE reads through MiXCR, one entry per CDR3 protein. The sample has 1.5 million to 2 million distinct CDR3 sequences; roughly 32% are singletons. Sequenced sample: blood. The receptors come from a woman in her 30s in good health. The CDR3 runs from the conserved cysteine through the conserved F or W. The D gene is left open where the match is weak. Part of the rows lack a size; the others show once, few, many or a class for expanded clones.

clone size: once; D gene: NA; V gene: TRBV7-9; J gene: TRBJ1-1; CDR3 DNA: TGTGCCAGCAGCTTAGATATCATGTCAGCTTTCTTT; CDR3 protein: CASSLDIMSAFF
clone size: few; D gene: NA; V gene: TRBV1; J gene: TRBJ1-1; CDR3 DNA: TGCACCAGCAGCCAAGATCTGGGGGCGACGAACACTGAAGCTTTCTTT; CDR3 protein: CTSSQDLGATNTEAFF
clone size: NA; D gene: TRBD2; V gene: TRBV28; J gene: TRBJ2-3; CDR3 DNA: TGTGCCAGCAGCCGTAGCGGGAGAAACACAGATACGCAGTATTTT; CDR3 protein: CASSRSGRNTDTQYF
clone size: NA; D gene: TRBD1; V gene: TRBV24-1; J gene: TRBJ2-3; CDR3 DNA: TGTGCCACCAGTGAGGTGGGACAGGGGATCACAGATACGCAGTATTTT; CDR3 protein: CATSEVGQGITDTQYF
clone size: NA; D gene: NA; V gene: TRBV7-9; J gene: TRBJ1-2; CDR3 DNA: TGTGCCAGCAGCTCCACAATGGGAGGCTACACCTTC; CDR3 protein: CASSSTMGGYTF
clone size: NA; D gene: TRBD2; V gene: TRBV7-9; J gene: TRBJ2-1; CDR3 DNA: TGTGCCTGCAACAGCGTGGGGGCTAGCGGGCCCTACAATGAGCAGTTCTTC; CDR3 protein: CACNSVGASGPYNEQFF
clone size: NA; D gene: NA; V gene: TRBV2; J gene: TRBJ1-5; CDR3 DNA: TGTGCCAGCAGTGAGACTTATAGCAATCAGCCCCAGCATTTT; CDR3 protein: CASSETYSNQPQHF
clone size: NA; D gene: TRBD2; V gene: TRBV6-6; J gene: TRBJ2-7; CDR3 DNA: TGTGCCAGCAGCTCAAGACTAGCGGGGGACTACAATGAGCAGTACTTC; CDR3 protein: CASSSRLAGDYNEQYF
clone size: few; D gene: NA; V gene: TRBV7-2; J gene: TRBJ1-1; CDR3 DNA: TGTGCCAGCAGCCTAGAGTTCCGGAACGGGGCTGAAGCTTTCTTT; CDR3 protein: CASSLEFRNGAEAFF
clone size: NA; D gene: NA; V gene: TRBV11-2; J gene: TRBJ1-1; CDR3 DNA: TGTGCCAGCAGCTTAGCTCCGGTCGAAAAGGAAGCTTTCTTT; CDR3 protein: CASSLAPVEKEAFF
clone size: NA; D gene: TRBD1; V gene: TRBV6-1; J gene: TRBJ1-2; CDR3 DNA: TGTGCCAGCACCGAGACAGGGGTAGCCTGGGGCTACACCTTC; CDR3 protein: CASTETGVAWGYTF
clone size: NA; D gene: TRBD2; V gene: TRBV6-5; J gene: TRBJ2-5; CDR3 DNA: TGTGCCAGCAGTTACTCGAGGACTAGCGGGGCGGAGACCCAGTACTTC; CDR3 protein: CASSYSRTSGAETQYF
clone size: few; D gene: TRBD2; V gene: TRBV4-2; J gene: TRBJ2-3; CDR3 DNA: TGTGCCAGCAGCCAAGATGCACTAGCGGGGGACACAGATACGCAGTATTTT; CDR3 protein: CASSQDALAGDTDTQYF